This section outlines one T cell receptor beta chain sequence together with its context. These data come from a study of blood T cell repertoires in COVID-19. Authors' methods: Nucleated cell number was recorded as an estimate derived from reference gene primer amplification. Clones were sequenced by immunoSEQ multiplex PCR, and TCRdb holds only the in-frame ones, with some missing. Clone size and the V and J calls come from that table; the DNA yielded D and trimming. This sample has 95,000 to 100,000 clones, with roughly four fifths found just once. Germline lookup yields CDR1 SGHRS and CDR2 YFSETQ. The CDR3 contains 14 residues. V shed 2 bases and J shed 4 bases, with 12 bases lying between them.

Material for sequencing was peripheral blood. V is TRBV5-1 and J is TRBJ1-1; a weak D match, TRBD1 (5 bases). The TCR was taken from an older man with acute or convalescent COVID-19. The CDR3 DNA is TGCGCCAGCAGCTTTAGGGGCCAGGGCACTGAAGCTTTCTTT. It encodes CASSFRGQGTEAFF.